This T cell receptor beta chain was captured by sequencing in a study of monozygotic twins with cystic fibrosis. The protocol was immunoSEQ multiplex PCR, while the TCRdb copy is restricted to in-frame clones and leaves out a portion. The table has more than 12,000 clones, more than 75% seen once. Per the germline V gene, CDR1 is SNHLY and CDR2 is FYNNEI. The germline V and J ends were trimmed by 8 bases and 1 base, with 14 bases remaining between them. CDR3 length: 14 residues. The chain links TRBV2 to TRBJ1-2; D uncertain. This TCR was sampled from a boy under 18 with cystic fibrosis. The sequenced material came from blood. The CDR3 nucleotides are TGTGCCAGCTCCCCCGACGCGTATAACTATGGCTACACCTTC. Translated, it gives CASSPDAYNYGYTF.